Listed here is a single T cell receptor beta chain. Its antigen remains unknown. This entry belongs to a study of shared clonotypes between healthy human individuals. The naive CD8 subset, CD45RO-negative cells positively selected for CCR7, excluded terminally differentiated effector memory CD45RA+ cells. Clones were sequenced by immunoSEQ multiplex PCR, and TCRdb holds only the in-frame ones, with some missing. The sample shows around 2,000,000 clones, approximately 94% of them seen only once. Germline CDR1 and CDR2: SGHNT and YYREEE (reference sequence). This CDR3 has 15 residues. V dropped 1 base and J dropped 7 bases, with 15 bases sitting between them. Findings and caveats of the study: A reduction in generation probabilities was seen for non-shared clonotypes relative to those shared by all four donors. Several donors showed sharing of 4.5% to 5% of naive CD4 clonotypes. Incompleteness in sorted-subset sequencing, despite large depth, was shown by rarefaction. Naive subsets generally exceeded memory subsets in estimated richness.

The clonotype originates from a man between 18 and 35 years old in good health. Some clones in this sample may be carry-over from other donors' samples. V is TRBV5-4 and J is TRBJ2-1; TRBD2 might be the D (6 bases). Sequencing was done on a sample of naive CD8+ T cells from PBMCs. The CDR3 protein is CASSLRRETSNEQFF. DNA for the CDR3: TGTGCCAGCAGCTTGCGCCGGGAGACAAGTAATGAGCAGTTCTTC.